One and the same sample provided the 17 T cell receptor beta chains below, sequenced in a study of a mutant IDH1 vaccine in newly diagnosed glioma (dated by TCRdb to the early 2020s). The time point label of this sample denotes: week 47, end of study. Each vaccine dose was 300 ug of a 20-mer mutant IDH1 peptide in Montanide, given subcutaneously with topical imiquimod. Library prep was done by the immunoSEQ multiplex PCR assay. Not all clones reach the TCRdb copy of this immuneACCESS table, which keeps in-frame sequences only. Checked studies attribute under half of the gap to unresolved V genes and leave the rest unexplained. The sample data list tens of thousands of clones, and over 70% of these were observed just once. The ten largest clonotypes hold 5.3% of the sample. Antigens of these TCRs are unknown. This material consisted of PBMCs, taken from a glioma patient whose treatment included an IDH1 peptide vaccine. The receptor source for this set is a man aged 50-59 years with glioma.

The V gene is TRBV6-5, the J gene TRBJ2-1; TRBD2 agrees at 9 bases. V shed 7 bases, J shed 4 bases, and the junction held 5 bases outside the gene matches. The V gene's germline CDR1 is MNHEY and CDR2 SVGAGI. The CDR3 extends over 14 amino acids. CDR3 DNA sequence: TGTGCCAGCAAAGGGACTAGCAGTTACAATGAGCAGTTCTTC. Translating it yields CASKGTSSYNEQFF.

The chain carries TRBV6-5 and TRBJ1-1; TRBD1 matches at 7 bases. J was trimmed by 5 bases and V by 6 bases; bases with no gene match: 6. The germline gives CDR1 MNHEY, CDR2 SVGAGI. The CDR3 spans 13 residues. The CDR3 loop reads CASRRGQETEAFF. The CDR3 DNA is TGTGCCAGCAGAAGGGGGCAGGAGACTGAAGCTTTCTTT.

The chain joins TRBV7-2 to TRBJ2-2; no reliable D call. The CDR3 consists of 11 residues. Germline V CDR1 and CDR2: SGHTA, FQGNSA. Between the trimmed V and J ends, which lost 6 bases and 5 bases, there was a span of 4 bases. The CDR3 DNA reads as TGTGCCAGCAGTCCAACCGGGGAGCTGTTTTTT. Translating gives CASSPTGELFF. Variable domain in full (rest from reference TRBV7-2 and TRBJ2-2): GAGVSQSPSNKVTEKGKDVELRCDPISGHTALYWYRQSLGQGLEFLIYFQGNSAPDKSGLPSDRFSAERTGGSVSTLTIQRTQQEDSAVYLCASSPTGELFFGEGSRLTVL.

CDR3 residues: CASSRRDRNEKLFF. CDR3 nucleotides: TGTGCCAGCAGCCGCCGGGACAGGAATGAAAAACTGTTTTTT. The chain links TRBV4-2 to TRBJ1-4; 8 bases are shared with TRBD1. Germline CDR1 LGHNA, CDR2 YNFKEQ. Germline trimming cut 4 bases from V and 5 bases from J; bases unmatched to any gene: 3. There are 14 residues in the CDR3.

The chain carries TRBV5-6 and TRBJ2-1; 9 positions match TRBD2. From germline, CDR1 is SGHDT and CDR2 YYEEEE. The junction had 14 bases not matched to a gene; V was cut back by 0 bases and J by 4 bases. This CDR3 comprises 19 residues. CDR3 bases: TGTGCCAGCAGCTTGGCGACTAGCGGACGTAGTTTTCCTTACAATGAGCAGTTCTTC. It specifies CASSLATSGRSFPYNEQFF.

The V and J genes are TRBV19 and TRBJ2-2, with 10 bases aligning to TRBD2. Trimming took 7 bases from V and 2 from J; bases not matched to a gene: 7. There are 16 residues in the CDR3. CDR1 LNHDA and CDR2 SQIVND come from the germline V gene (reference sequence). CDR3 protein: CASKKRGGRNTGELFF. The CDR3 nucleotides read TGTGCCAGTAAAAAGCGGGGGGGCCGAAACACCGGGGAGCTGTTTTTT.

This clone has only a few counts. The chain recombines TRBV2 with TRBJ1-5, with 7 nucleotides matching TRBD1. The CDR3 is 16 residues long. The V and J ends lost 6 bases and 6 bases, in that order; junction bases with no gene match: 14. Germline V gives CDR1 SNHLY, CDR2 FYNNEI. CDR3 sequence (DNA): TGTGCCAGCAGGAAGGTGGGGCAGGGGGTAGGTCAGCCCCAGCATTTT. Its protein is CASRKVGQGVGQPQHF.

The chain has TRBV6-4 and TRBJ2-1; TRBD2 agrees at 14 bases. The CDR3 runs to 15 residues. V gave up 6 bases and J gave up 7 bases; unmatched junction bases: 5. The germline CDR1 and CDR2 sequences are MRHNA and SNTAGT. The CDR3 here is CASSGTSGGRNEQFF. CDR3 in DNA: TGTGCCAGCAGCGGGACTAGCGGGGGTAGAAATGAGCAGTTCTTC.

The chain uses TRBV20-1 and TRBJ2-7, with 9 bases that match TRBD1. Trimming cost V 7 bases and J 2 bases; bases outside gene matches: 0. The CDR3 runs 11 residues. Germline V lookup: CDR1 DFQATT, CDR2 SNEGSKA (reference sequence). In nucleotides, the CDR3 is TGCAGTGGGGACAGGGCCTACGAGCAGTACTTC. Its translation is CSGDRAYEQYF.

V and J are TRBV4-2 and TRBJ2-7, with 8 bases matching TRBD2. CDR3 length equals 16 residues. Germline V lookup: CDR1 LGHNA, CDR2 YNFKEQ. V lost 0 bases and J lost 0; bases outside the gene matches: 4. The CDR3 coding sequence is TGTGCCAGCAGCCAAGAAGGCGGGGGGAGCTCCTACGAGCAGTACTTC. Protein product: CASSQEGGGSSYEQYF.

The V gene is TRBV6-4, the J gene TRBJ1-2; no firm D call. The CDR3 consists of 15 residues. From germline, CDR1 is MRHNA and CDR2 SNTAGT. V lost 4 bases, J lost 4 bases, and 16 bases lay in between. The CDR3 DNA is TGTGCCAGCAGTGTGGAGGCTTCCTCCTCCTATGGCTACACCTTC. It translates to CASSVEASSSYGYTF.

The CDR3 here is CASSEGQSYEQYF. DNA for the CDR3: TGTGCCAGCAGCGAGGGACAATCCTACGAGCAGTACTTC. The V and J genes are TRBV7-2 and TRBJ2-7; tentatively, D is TRBD1 (6 bases). Trimming took off 5 bases at V and 1 base at J, with 9 bases between the two ends. Germline CDR1 is SGHTA and CDR2 is FQGNSA. The CDR3 consists of 13 residues.

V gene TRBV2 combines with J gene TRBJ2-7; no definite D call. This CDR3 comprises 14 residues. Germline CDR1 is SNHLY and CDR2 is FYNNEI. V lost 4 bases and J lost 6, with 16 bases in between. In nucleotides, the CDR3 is TGTGCCAGCAGTGTCGGTGGCAGCCTGGCCGAGCAGTACTTC. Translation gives CASSVGGSLAEQYF. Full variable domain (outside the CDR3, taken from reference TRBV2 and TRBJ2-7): EPEVTQTPSHQVTQMGQEVILRCVPISNHLYFYWYRQILGQKVEFLVSFYNNEISEKSEIFDDQFSVERPDGSNFTLKIRSTKLEDSAMYFCASSVGGSLAEQYFGPGTRLTVT.

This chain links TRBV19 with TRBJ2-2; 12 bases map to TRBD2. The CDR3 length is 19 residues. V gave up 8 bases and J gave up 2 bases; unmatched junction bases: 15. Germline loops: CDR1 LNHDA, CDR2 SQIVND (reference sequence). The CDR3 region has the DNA TGTGCCAGTTTAAATCGGATTACTAGCGGGGGGCTTAACACCGGGGAGCTGTTTTTT. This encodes CASLNRITSGGLNTGELFF.

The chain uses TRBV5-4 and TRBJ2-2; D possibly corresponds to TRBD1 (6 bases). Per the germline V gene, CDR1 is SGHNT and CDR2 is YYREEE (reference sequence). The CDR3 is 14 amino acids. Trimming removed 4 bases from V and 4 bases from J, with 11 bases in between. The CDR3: CASSRDRPTGELFF. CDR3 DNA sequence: TGTGCCAGCAGCCGCGACAGGCCCACCGGGGAGCTGTTTTTT.

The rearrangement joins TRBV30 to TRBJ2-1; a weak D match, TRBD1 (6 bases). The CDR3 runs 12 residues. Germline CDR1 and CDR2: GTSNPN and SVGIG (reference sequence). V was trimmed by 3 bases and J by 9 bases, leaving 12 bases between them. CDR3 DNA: TGTGCCTGGAGCCGGACAGAGACTGAGCAGTTCTTC. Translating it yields CAWSRTETEQFF.

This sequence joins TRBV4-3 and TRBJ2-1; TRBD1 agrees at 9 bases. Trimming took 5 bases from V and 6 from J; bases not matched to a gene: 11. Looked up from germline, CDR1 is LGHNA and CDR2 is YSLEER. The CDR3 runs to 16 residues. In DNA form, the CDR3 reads TGCGCCAGCAGCAAAGTATCCGGACAGGGGATCAATGAGCAGTTCTTC. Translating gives CASSKVSGQGINEQFF.